This T cell receptor beta chain was sequenced in a study of blood T cell repertoires in COVID-19. Study overall: From the United States, Italy and Spain came samples of acute and convalescent COVID-19. T cells, B-cell-depleted T cells, or PBMCs provided the cDNA or gDNA that served as material.

The ends were cut back, 6 bases at V and 1 base at J, with 12 bases in the middle. CDR1 and CDR2 (germline): MDHEN, SYDVKM. This CDR3 comprises 14 residues. Original processing notes: The assay estimated nucleated cells by amplifying reference gene primers. The protocol was immunoSEQ multiplex PCR, while the TCRdb copy is restricted to in-frame clones and leaves out a portion. V, J and clone size are those of that table, while D and trimming were read from the DNA. Seen here are around 260,000 clones, 80% to 90% observed once, and the top ten hold approximately 9%. The chain joins TRBV28 to TRBJ1-1; D may be TRBD1 (6 bases). What was sequenced was peripheral blood. The sequence came from a woman aged 50 to 60 who had recovered from COVID-19. The CDR3 sequence is CASRLGGTNTEAFF. Written as DNA, the CDR3 is TGTGCCAGCAGGCTAGGGGGTACGAACACTGAAGCTTTCTTT.